This entry describes one TCR beta chain. As yet, its antigen is unknown. The junction and the germline gene differ at one end; a read error may be behind it. There are 16 residues in the CDR3. CDR1 and CDR2 (germline): SSHAT, FNYEAQ (reference sequence). Regarding time point: pre-treatment sample, taken before nivolumab and TIL therapy. This specimen belongs to a study of TIL therapy for anti-PD-1-resistant metastatic lung cancer. The overall study: Median patient age was around 50, ranging roughly 38-85 years. Most patients had lung adenocarcinoma; a handful of tumors were EGFR-mutant, two ALK-rearranged; half smoked currently or formerly.

The study, taken as a whole, reports: After infusion, TIL clonotypes partly replaced peripheral T cells and declined over months.

The immunoSEQ assay was v3. Libraries were sequenced to 1.5 million to 2.5 million read pairs (survey) or roughly 4.5-6 million (deep). Clones were sequenced by immunoSEQ multiplex PCR, and TCRdb holds only the in-frame ones, with some missing. Here the sample spans more than 20,000 clones, around 76% being singletons. The receptor was isolated from a person aged 30 to 80 with non-small cell lung cancer. This specimen consisted of blood, obtained at baseline. This sequence joins TRBV7-7 and TRBJ2-5; 10 positions match TRBD2. CDR3 DNA: TGTGCTAGCAGCGCAAGACTAGCGGGCGGACAAGAGACCCAGTACTTC. Residues: CASSARLAGGQETQYF.